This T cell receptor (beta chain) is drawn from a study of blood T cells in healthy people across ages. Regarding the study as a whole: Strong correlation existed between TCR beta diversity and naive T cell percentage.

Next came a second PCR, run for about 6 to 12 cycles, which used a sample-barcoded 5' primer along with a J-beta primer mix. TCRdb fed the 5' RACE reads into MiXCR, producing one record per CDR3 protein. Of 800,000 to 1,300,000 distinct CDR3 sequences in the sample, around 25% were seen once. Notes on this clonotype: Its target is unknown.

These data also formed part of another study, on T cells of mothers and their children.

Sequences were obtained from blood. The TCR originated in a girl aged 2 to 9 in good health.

In nucleotides, the CDR3 is TGTGCCAGCAGCCTCGGACTAGCGGGCGAGGTATACAATGAGCAGTTCTTC. Its protein product is CASSLGLAGEVYNEQFF. This chain connects TRBV7-9 to TRBJ2-1, with 11 bases aligning to TRBD2. CDR3 length equals 17 residues. Germline V CDR1 and CDR2: SEHNR, FQNEAQ (reference sequence). J was trimmed by 4 bases and V by 5 bases; bases with no gene match: 10.